The 28 T cell receptor beta chains below come from one sample, sequenced in a study of cytomegalovirus exposure and HLA in healthy donors. 60 Vbeta and 13 Jbeta primers were used in PCR. This table comes from immunoSEQ multiplex PCR, and its TCRdb copy is limited to in-frame clones, with some not included. The sample holds about 160,000 clones, roughly 76% seen once. The specimen sequenced was PBMCs. Receptor source: a woman aged 45-65 years in good health and CMV-seronegative.

The chain carries TRBV5-1 and TRBJ2-7, with 9 bases aligning to TRBD1. Germline V gene sequence: CDR1 SGHRS, CDR2 YFSETQ. CDR3 length: 13 amino acids. The V gene end was trimmed by 3 bases and the J gene end by 4 bases; junction bases not matched to a gene: 2. CDR3 coding DNA: TGCGCCAGCAGCTCCGGGACAGGGTACGAGCAGTACTTC. This encodes CASSSGTGYEQYF.

The CDR3 DNA sequence: TGTGCCAGCAGCGTCCAGTCTACAGGGACCGGGGAGCTGTTTTTT. Translated, it gives CASSVQSTGTGELFF. The chain joins TRBV7-9 to TRBJ2-2; D might be TRBD1 (6 bases). V was shortened by 5 bases and J by 5 bases, with 15 bases between the two germline ends. This CDR3 is built from 15 residues. Per the germline V gene, CDR1 is SEHNR and CDR2 is FQNEAQ (reference sequence). The full variable domain, rest sourced from reference TRBV7-9 and TRBJ2-2, is DTGVSQNPRHKITKRGQNVTFRCDPISEHNRLYWYRQTLGQGPEFLTYFQNEAQLEKSRLLSDRFSAERPKGSFSTLEIQRTEQGDSAMYLCASSVQSTGTGELFFGEGSRLTVL.

The V gene is TRBV4-3, the J gene TRBJ2-5; 8 bases fit TRBD1. The CDR3 is 17 residues long. Germline V CDR1 and CDR2: LGHNA, YSLEER. The junction had 8 bases not matched to a gene; V was cut back by 0 bases and J by 2 bases. The CDR3 DNA sequence: TGCGCCAGCAGCCAAGATCCTGACAGGGGACAACAAGAGACCCAGTACTTC. Translating it yields CASSQDPDRGQQETQYF.

V and J are TRBV19 and TRBJ1-5; perhaps TRBD1 as D (6 bases). V was trimmed by 10 bases and J by 10 bases, leaving 26 bases between them. The length of the CDR3 is 15 residues. Germline values: CDR1 LNHDA, CDR2 SQIVND (reference sequence). The CDR3: CATQKGGTPESPQHF. For the CDR3, the DNA is TGTGCCACGCAAAAGGGAGGGACACCAGAGTCACCCCAGCATTTT.

The chain has TRBV15 and TRBJ2-7; tentatively, D is TRBD2 (5 bases). Deletions cut 0 bases from V and 1 base from J, with 13 bases between. CDR1 and CDR2 from the germline V gene are LNHNV and YYDKDF (reference sequence). The CDR3 covers 16 residues. CDR3 protein: CATSRDTVAGSYEQYF. Written as DNA, the CDR3 is TGTGCCACCAGCAGAGATACCGTTGCGGGTTCCTACGAGCAGTACTTC.

This chain connects TRBV6-1 to TRBJ1-5; TRBD1 matches 9 bases. There are 14 residues in the CDR3. The junction had 9 bases not matched to a gene; V was cut back by 8 bases and J by 7 bases. Germline CDR1 reads MNHNS; CDR2 reads SASEGT. The CDR3 region is CASLRQGVVQPQHF. Here the CDR3 DNA reads TGTGCCAGCCTCAGACAGGGGGTGGTCCAGCCCCAGCATTTT.

The rearrangement links TRBV6-1 to TRBJ1-1; tentatively, D is TRBD1 (5 bases). The CDR3 is made up of 12 amino acids. CDR1 and CDR2 (germline): MNHNS, SASEGT. V was cut by 10 bases and J by 5 bases, with 14 bases left in between. This chain's CDR3 is CAMSRVGTEAFF. DNA for the CDR3: TGTGCCATGAGCAGGGTGGGGACTGAAGCTTTCTTT.

This sequence joins TRBV10-3 and TRBJ1-2; TRBD1 aligns across 8 bases. The junction had 11 bases not matched to a gene; V was cut back by 7 bases and J by 7 bases. CDR1 is ENHRY and CDR2 is SYGVKD in the germline V gene. This CDR3 has 14 residues. Here the CDR3 reads CAINQIDRGSGYTF. The CDR3 DNA sequence: TGTGCCATCAACCAAATCGACAGGGGCTCTGGCTACACCTTC.

This rearrangement joins TRBV11-1 to TRBJ1-2; 8 positions agree with TRBD1. The trim removed 5 bases at V and 7 bases at J, leaving 12 bases unmatched. Per germline, CDR1 SGHAT and CDR2 FQDESV (reference sequence). This CDR3 comprises 15 residues. This chain's CDR3 is CASSPRDRILVGYTF. In DNA, the CDR3 is TGTGCCAGCAGCCCCCGGGACAGGATCCTCGTTGGCTACACCTTC.

The rearrangement joins TRBV30 to TRBJ2-1; 8 bases are shared with TRBD2. J lost 0 bases, V lost 3 bases, and 10 bases had no gene match. The germline gives CDR1 GTSNPN, CDR2 SVGIG (reference sequence). The CDR3 runs to 17 residues. The CDR3 is CAWSPGYSGDSYNEQFF. The CDR3, as DNA: TGTGCCTGGAGCCCGGGATATAGCGGGGACTCCTACAATGAGCAGTTCTTC.

This clone has just one count. The chain recombines TRBV10-2 with TRBJ1-5; D remains unclear. The CDR3 length is 15 residues. V was cut by 2 bases and J by 0 bases, with 8 bases left in between. Per the germline V gene, CDR1 is WSHSY and CDR2 is SAAADI. CDR3 DNA: TGCGCCAGCAGTGAGGTCAGGTATAGCAATCAGCCCCAGCATTTT. Encoded protein: CASSEVRYSNQPQHF.

This sequence joins TRBV7-2 and TRBJ2-7; D may be TRBD2 (6 bases). This CDR3 comprises 15 residues. Germline assignment: CDR1 SGHTA and CDR2 FQGNSA. V gave up 2 bases and J gave up 2 bases, with 13 bases separating them. CDR3 DNA sequence: TGTGCCAGCAGCTTATTCGGCGGGAAGACCTACGAGCAGTACTTC. It translates to CASSLFGGKTYEQYF.

This clone occurred once. The chain couples TRBV6-5 to TRBJ2-7; the D gene is possibly TRBD2 (6 bases). The V end lost 6 bases, the J end lost 2 bases, and 14 bases lay between the germline ends. This CDR3 spans 14 amino acids. From germline, CDR1 is MNHEY and CDR2 SVGAGI. This CDR3 reads CASSSEGSAYEQYF. DNA for the CDR3: TGTGCCAGCAGCTCGGAGGGGAGCGCCTACGAGCAGTACTTC.

The chain employs TRBV13 and TRBJ2-1; 7 bases are shared with TRBD2. This CDR3 is 15 amino acids long. Trimming cost V 4 bases and J 7 bases; bases outside gene matches: 10. Germline V CDR1 and CDR2: PRHDT, FYEKMQ (reference sequence). Here the CDR3 reads CASSSRLAVLNEQFF. In DNA, the CDR3 is TGTGCCAGCAGCTCGAGACTAGCTGTTTTGAATGAGCAGTTCTTC.

With respect to this clone: Other DNA sequences in the sample encode the same CDR3. V usage is TRBV7-2 and J usage is TRBJ1-5; D gene unclear. The length of the CDR3 is 12 residues. The V and J ends lost 3 bases and 7 bases respectively, with 7 bases between them. Germline CDR1 reads SGHTA; CDR2 reads FQGNSA. CDR3 sequence: CASSLAGQPQHF. The DNA for the CDR3 is TGTGCCAGCAGCTTGGCAGGACAGCCCCAGCATTTT.

The J gene is TRBJ2-7, the V gene TRBV23-1, with TRBD2 matching over 11 bases. TRBV23-1 is an ORF; its function is uncertain. This CDR3 is built from 16 residues. J lost 3 bases, V lost 0 bases, and 4 bases had no gene match. In DNA, the CDR3 is TGCGCCAGCAGTCAATCGGGAGGGACTAGCGGCTACGAGCAGTACTTC. Encoded protein: CASSQSGGTSGYEQYF.

V is TRBV2 and J is TRBJ2-3, with a weak D call TRBD1 (6 bases). CDR1 and CDR2 from the germline V gene are SNHLY and FYNNEI. The V end was cut by 6 bases, the J end by 0 bases, with 10 bases between. This CDR3 is built from 14 residues. The CDR3 reads CASRNDRSTDTQYF. The CDR3 DNA reads TGTGCCAGCAGGAACGACAGGAGCACAGATACGCAGTATTTT.

This clone was seen a handful of times. The rearrangement joins TRBV19 to TRBJ2-2, with D maybe TRBD1 (5 bases). V lost 9 bases, J lost 0 bases, and 14 bases lay in between. This CDR3 region has 15 residues. Looked up from germline, CDR1 is LNHDA and CDR2 is SQIVND (reference sequence). Here the CDR3 reads CASTTRQPNTGELFF. The CDR3 nucleotides are TGTGCCAGCACTACCCGACAGCCGAACACCGGGGAGCTGTTTTTT.

The CDR3 here is CASSQDRGNQETQYF. CDR3 DNA sequence: TGTGCCAGCAGTCAAGACAGGGGAAACCAAGAGACCCAGTACTTC. The gene calls are TRBV2 and TRBJ2-5; 8 nucleotides align to TRBD1. This CDR3 has 15 residues. J was trimmed by 0 bases and V by 5 bases; bases with no gene match: 5. The germline CDR1 and CDR2 sequences are SNHLY and FYNNEI.

This clone was detected a few times. The chain links TRBV6-6 to TRBJ1-5, with D tentatively TRBD1 (5 bases). The CDR3 length is 14 residues. Deletions cut 8 bases from V and 7 bases from J, with 18 bases between. The germline V gene has CDR1 MNHNY and CDR2 SVGAGI (reference sequence). The CDR3 bases are TGTGCCAGCCGAATCGGGGGAGGGCAACAGCCCCAGCATTTT. Translation gives CASRIGGGQQPQHF.

J is TRBJ2-7 and V is TRBV29-1, with TRBD1 matching 10 bases. The length of the CDR3 is 13 residues. Germline V CDR1 and CDR2: SQVTM, ANQGSEA. Trimming cost V 7 bases and J 5 bases; bases outside gene matches: 8. Written as DNA, the CDR3 is TGCAGCGCCGGGACAGGGGAGGCTAACGAGCAGTACTTC. Protein: CSAGTGEANEQYF.

The V gene is TRBV28, the J gene TRBJ2-1; 8 bases align to TRBD2. Trimming at V came to 6 bases and at J to 4 bases, leaving 11 bases not matched to a gene. The CDR3 is 16 amino acids. CDR1 MDHEN and CDR2 SYDVKM come from the germline V gene. The CDR3 nucleotides are TGTGCCAGCAGGGCAGCAAGGACTAGCAGGTACAATGAGCAGTTCTTC. Amino acids: CASRAARTSRYNEQFF.

The chain has TRBV19 and TRBJ1-5; the D is unclear. This CDR3 is 15 amino acids long. V lost 7 bases and J lost 4, with 17 bases in between. Germline lookup yields CDR1 LNHDA and CDR2 SQIVND (reference sequence). CDR3 sequence (DNA): TGTGCCAGTACCCCCGGGAGGGTTGGAAATCAGCCCCAGCATTTT. Its protein is CASTPGRVGNQPQHF.

This clone showed up just a few times. This chain joins TRBV10-1 and TRBJ2-2, with 8 bases that match TRBD1. Per the germline V gene, CDR1 is WNHNN and CDR2 is SYGVQD (reference sequence). The CDR3 consists of 15 residues. Unmatched junction bases numbered 9, after V lost 6 bases and J lost 6 bases. For the CDR3, the DNA is TGCGCCAGCAGCGGGCAGGGGGCATTCGCCGGGGAGCTGTTTTTT. Translating gives CASSGQGAFAGELFF.

The chain carries TRBV7-6 and TRBJ1-4; 9 nucleotides line up with TRBD1. Trimming took 5 bases from V and 7 from J; bases not matched to a gene: 11. In germline, CDR1 is SGHVS, CDR2 FNYEAQ. The CDR3 is 16 amino acids. The CDR3 loop reads CASSKPGGQGLEKLFF. Here the CDR3 DNA reads TGTGCCAGCAGCAAGCCAGGGGGACAGGGACTTGAAAAACTGTTTTTT.

The V and J genes are TRBV7-6 and TRBJ2-7, with D perhaps TRBD2 (7 bases). The V and J ends lost 1 base and 0 bases respectively, with 13 bases between them. In germline, CDR1 is SGHVS, CDR2 FNYEAQ. The CDR3 totals 16 residues. CDR3 region: CASSLGGGAGSYEQYF. CDR3 DNA: TGTGCCAGCAGCTTAGGAGGGGGGGCAGGCTCCTACGAGCAGTACTTC. Filled out from reference TRBV7-6 and TRBJ2-7, the complete variable domain reads GAGVSQSPRYKVTKRGQDVALRCDPISGHVSLYWYRQALGQGPEFLTYFNYEAQQDKSGLPNDRFSAERPEGSISTLTIQRTEQRDSAMYRCASSLGGGAGSYEQYFGPGTRLTVT.

CDR3: CASSGLYGYTF. The CDR3 DNA follows: TGTGCCAGCAGTGGACTCTATGGCTACACCTTC. This chain joins TRBV2 and TRBJ1-2, with D unclear. The V gene lost 4 bases and the J gene lost 4 bases, with 4 bases spanning the gap. Per the germline V gene, CDR1 is SNHLY and CDR2 is FYNNEI. The CDR3 extends over 11 amino acids.

Notes on this clone: At one end the junction does not follow the germline gene, possibly because of a read error. CDR3 in amino acids: CASSFRQNYEQCF. The CDR3 nucleotides read TGCGCCAGCAGCTTCCGACAGAACTACGAGCAGTGCTTC. The V call is TRBV5-1, the J call TRBJ2-7, with D possibly TRBD1 on 5 matching bases. The CDR3 is made up of 13 amino acids. CDR1 is SGHRS, CDR2 YFSETQ, per germline.